The clone carrying this TCR beta chain has just a few counts. Its antigen is as yet unknown. The sample belongs to a study of T-cell memory formation after mild COVID-19. General study points: Clones that contracted clustered mainly in CM and EM if CD4+ and in EMRA if CD8+. Whether day 37 second-wave clones are SARS-CoV-2-specific was not confirmed.

The CDR3 runs 20 residues. V trimming: 2 bases; J trimming: 3 bases; junction bases outside the gene matches: 19. In germline, CDR1 is MNHEY, CDR2 SVGEGT. MiXCR, applied by TCRdb to the 5' RACE reads, yields one record per CDR3 protein. Counted here are some 410,000 distinct CDR3 sequences, under 25% occurring once; the ten biggest clones make up over 10%. Sequencing input: PBMCs or a T cell subset sorted from them (not recorded which). The sequence was obtained from an adult woman who had mild COVID-19 (a few samples of this study predate the infection). Cell type and time point are not known. The chain has TRBV6-2 or TRBV6-3 and TRBJ2-3; TRBD2 aligns across 8 bases. CDR3 sequence reads: CASSYHRAVAGGPETDTQYF. In nucleotides, the CDR3 is TGTGCCAGCAGTTACCACCGAGCCGTTGCGGGAGGCCCTGAGACAGATACGCAGTATTTT.